This TCR beta chain derives from a study of blood T cell repertoires in COVID-19. At the level of the study: Donors in the United States, Italy and Spain gave samples during acute or convalescent COVID-19. From T cells, B-cell-depleted T cells, or PBMCs came the material, which was cDNA or gDNA.

The CDR3 has 15 residues. J lost 3 bases, V lost 0 bases, and 4 bases had no gene match. Germline V lookup: CDR1 MNHEY, CDR2 SVGAGI. Per the original data handling: The assay estimated nucleated cells by amplifying reference gene primers. This table comes from immunoSEQ multiplex PCR, and its TCRdb copy is limited to in-frame clones, with some not included. The V and J calls and clone size are taken from that table; D and trimming were inferred from the DNA. The sample has 85,000 to 110,000 clones, over 65% seen once; the top ten hold 12%. Sequencing was carried out using peripheral blood. This sequence joins TRBV6-5 and TRBJ2-7; TRBD1 matches at 8 bases. This clonotype was sampled from a human donor in a cohort sampled during active COVID-19. DNA for the CDR3: TGTGCCAGCAGTTACTCGGGACAGGACGTCTACGAGCAGTACTTC. Its translation: CASSYSGQDVYEQYF.